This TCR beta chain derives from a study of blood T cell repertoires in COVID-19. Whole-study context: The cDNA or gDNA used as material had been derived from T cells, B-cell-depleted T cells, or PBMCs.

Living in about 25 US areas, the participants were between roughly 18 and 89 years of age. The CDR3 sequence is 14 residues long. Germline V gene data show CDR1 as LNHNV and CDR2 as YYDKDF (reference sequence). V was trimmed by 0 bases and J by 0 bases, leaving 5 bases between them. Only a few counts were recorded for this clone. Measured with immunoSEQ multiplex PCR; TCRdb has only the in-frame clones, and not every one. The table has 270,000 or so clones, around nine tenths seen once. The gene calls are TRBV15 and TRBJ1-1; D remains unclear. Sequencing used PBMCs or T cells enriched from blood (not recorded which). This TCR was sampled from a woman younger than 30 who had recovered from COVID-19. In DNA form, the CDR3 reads TGTGCCACCAGCAGAGATACAGTGAACACTGAAGCTTTCTTT. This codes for CATSRDTVNTEAFF.